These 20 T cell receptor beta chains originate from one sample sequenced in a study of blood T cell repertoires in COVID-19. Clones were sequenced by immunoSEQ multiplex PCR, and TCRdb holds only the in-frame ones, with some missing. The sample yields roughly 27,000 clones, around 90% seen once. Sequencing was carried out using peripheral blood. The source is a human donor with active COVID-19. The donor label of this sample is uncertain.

CDR3 protein: CASSPGQGQHGYTF. The DNA of the CDR3 is TGTGCCAGCAGTCCGGGACAGGGCCAGCATGGCTACACCTTC. The V call is TRBV2, the J call TRBJ1-2; 9 bases agree with TRBD1. V shed 5 bases, J shed 6 bases, and the junction held 7 bases outside the gene matches. The CDR3 has 14 amino acids. Germline CDR1 SNHLY, CDR2 FYNNEI. The whole variable domain, remainder taken from reference TRBV2 and TRBJ1-2, is EPEVTQTPSHQVTQMGQEVILRCVPISNHLYFYWYRQILGQKVEFLVSFYNNEISEKSEIFDDQFSVERPDGSNFTLKIRSTKLEDSAMYFCASSPGQGQHGYTFGSGTRLTVV.

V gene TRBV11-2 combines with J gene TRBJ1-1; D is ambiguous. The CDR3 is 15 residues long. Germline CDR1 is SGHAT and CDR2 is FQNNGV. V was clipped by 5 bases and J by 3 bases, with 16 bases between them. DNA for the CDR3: TGTGCCAGCAGCCCCGGCAGGTGGGGAGACACTGAAGCTTTCTTT. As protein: CASSPGRWGDTEAFF.

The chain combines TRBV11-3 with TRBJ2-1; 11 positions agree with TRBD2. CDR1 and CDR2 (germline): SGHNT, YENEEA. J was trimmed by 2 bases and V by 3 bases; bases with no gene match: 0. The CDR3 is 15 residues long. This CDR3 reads CASSLTSGAYNEQFF. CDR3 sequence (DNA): TGTGCCAGCAGCTTGACTAGCGGGGCCTACAATGAGCAGTTCTTC.

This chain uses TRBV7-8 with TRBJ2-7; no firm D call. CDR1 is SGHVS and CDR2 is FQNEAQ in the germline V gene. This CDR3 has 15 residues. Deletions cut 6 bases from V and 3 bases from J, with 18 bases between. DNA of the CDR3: TGTGCCAGCAGTAAAAGCCGCGCGCAACTCTACGAGCAGTACTTC. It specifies CASSKSRAQLYEQYF.

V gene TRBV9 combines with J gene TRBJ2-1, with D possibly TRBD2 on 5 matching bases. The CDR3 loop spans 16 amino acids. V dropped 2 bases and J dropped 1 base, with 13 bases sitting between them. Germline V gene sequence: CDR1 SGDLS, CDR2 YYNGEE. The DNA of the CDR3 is TGTGCCAGCAGCGTTGCAGCGGTGCTATCCTACAATGAGCAGTTCTTC. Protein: CASSVAAVLSYNEQFF.

This CDR3 is CASSPRAGGAETQYF. CDR3 bases: TGTGCCAGCAGCCCCCGGGCGGGGGGCGCGGAGACCCAGTACTTC. The chain combines TRBV7-2 with TRBJ2-5, with TRBD2 matching 8 bases. CDR1 is SGHTA and CDR2 is FQGNSA in the germline V gene. The CDR3 covers 15 residues. V was clipped by 5 bases and J by 5 bases; unmatched bases: 10. The full variable domain, rest sourced from reference TRBV7-2 and TRBJ2-5, is GAGVSQSPSNKVTEKGKDVELRCDPISGHTALYWYRQSLGQGLEFLIYFQGNSAPDKSGLPSDRFSAERTGGSVSTLTIQRTQQEDSAVYLCASSPRAGGAETQYFGPGTRLLVL.

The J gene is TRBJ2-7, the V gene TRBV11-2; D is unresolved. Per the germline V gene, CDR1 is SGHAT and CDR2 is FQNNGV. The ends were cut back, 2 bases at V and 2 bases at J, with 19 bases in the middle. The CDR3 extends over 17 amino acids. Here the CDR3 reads CASSLIESSLIAYEQYF. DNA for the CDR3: TGTGCCAGCAGCTTAATTGAATCGAGTTTAATAGCCTACGAGCAGTACTTC.

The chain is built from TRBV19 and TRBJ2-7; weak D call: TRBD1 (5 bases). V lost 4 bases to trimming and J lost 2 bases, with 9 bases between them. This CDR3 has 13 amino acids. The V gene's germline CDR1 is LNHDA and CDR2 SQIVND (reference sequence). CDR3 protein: CASSTGSPYEQYF. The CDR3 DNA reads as TGTGCCAGTAGTACAGGGTCACCCTACGAGCAGTACTTC.

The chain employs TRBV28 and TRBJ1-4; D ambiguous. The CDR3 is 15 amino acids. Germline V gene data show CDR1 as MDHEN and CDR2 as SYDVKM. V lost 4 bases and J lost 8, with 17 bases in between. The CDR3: CASSYRTNLREKLFF. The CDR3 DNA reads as TGTGCCAGCAGTTATAGAACCAACCTCAGGGAAAAACTGTTTTTT. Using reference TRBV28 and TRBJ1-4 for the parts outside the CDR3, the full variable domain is DVKVTQSSRYLVKRTGEKVFLECVQDMDHENMFWYRQDPGLGLRLIYFSYDVKMKEKGDIPEGYSVSREKKERFSLILESASTNQTSMYLCASSYRTNLREKLFFGSGTQLSVL.

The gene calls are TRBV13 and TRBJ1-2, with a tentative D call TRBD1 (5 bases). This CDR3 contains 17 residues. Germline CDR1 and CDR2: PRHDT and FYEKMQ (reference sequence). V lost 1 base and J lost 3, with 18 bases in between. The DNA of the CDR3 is TGTGCCAGCAGCTTAGCCCAGGGTAGTCGTTCTGACTATGGCTACACCTTC. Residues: CASSLAQGSRSDYGYTF.

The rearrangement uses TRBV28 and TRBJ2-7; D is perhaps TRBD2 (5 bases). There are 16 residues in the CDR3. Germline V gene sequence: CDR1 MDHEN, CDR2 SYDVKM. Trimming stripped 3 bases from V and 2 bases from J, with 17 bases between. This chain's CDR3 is CASSFYGPGTTYEQYF. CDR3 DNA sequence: TGTGCCAGCAGTTTTTATGGACCGGGAACCACCTACGAGCAGTACTTC. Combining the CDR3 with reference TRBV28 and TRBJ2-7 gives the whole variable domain DVKVTQSSRYLVKRTGEKVFLECVQDMDHENMFWYRQDPGLGLRLIYFSYDVKMKEKGDIPEGYSVSREKKERFSLILESASTNQTSMYLCASSFYGPGTTYEQYFGPGTRLTVT.

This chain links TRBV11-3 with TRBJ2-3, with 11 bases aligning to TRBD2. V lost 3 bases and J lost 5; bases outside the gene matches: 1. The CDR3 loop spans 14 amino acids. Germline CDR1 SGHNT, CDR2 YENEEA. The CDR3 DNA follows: TGTGCCAGCAGCTTTAGCGGGAGGGAAGATACGCAGTATTTT. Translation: CASSFSGREDTQYF. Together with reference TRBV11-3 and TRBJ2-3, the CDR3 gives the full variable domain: EAGVVQSPRYKIIEKKQPVAFWCNPISGHNTLYWYLQNLGQGPELLIRYENEEAVDDSQLPKDRFSAERLKGVDSTLKIQPAELGDSAVYLCASSFSGREDTQYFGPGTRLTVL.

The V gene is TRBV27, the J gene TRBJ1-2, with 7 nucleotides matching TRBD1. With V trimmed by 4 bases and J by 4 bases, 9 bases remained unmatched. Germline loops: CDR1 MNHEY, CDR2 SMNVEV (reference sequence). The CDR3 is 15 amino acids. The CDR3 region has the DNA TGTGCCAGCAGTTACAGACAGGGAGCCCCCTATGGCTACACCTTC. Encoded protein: CASSYRQGAPYGYTF.

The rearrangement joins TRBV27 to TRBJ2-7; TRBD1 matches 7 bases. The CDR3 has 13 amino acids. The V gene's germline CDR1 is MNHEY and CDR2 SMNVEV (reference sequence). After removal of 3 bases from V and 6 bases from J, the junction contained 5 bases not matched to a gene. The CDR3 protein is CASSFHRGSEQYF. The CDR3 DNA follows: TGTGCCAGCAGTTTTCACAGGGGATCCGAGCAGTACTTC.

Here the CDR3 DNA reads TGTGCCACCAGTGATGGGGCCCACCTGGACAGGGGGGATCAGCCCCAGCATTTT. Its translation is CATSDGAHLDRGDQPQHF. The gene calls are TRBV24-1 and TRBJ1-5; 10 nucleotides agree with TRBD1. Trimming took 3 bases from V and 5 from J; bases not matched to a gene: 12. This CDR3 is built from 18 residues. Germline V gene lookup returns CDR1 KGHDR and CDR2 SFDVKD.

Here the CDR3 DNA reads TGTGCCAGCAGTGAGGGCCTCTATGGCTACACCTTC. This sequence encodes CASSEGLYGYTF. The rearrangement uses TRBV3-1 (or the pseudogene TRBV3-2) and TRBJ1-2, with no clear D. V dropped 6 bases and J dropped 4 bases, with 9 bases sitting between them. The CDR3 extends over 12 amino acids. Germline-derived CDR1 and CDR2 are LGHDT and YNNKEL (reference sequence).

Here the CDR3 reads CASSFSGTGASNQPQHF. The CDR3 nucleotides are TGTGCCAGCAGTTTCTCCGGGACAGGAGCAAGCAATCAGCCCCAGCATTTT. The V and J genes are TRBV27 and TRBJ1-5, with 8 bases identical to TRBD1. This CDR3 has 17 amino acids. J was trimmed by 1 base and V by 3 bases; bases with no gene match: 8. Per the germline V gene, CDR1 is MNHEY and CDR2 is SMNVEV (reference sequence).

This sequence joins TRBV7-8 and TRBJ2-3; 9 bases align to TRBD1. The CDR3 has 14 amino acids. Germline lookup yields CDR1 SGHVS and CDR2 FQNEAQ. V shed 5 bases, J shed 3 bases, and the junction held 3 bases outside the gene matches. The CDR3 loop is CASSVGQGTDTQYF. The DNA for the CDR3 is TGTGCCAGCAGCGTCGGACAGGGGACAGATACGCAGTATTTT.

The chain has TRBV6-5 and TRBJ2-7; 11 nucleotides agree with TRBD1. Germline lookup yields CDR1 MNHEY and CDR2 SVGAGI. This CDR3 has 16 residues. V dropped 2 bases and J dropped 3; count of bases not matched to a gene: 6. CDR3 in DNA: TGTGCCAGCAGTTACGAGAGGACAGGGGGCATCTACGAGCAGTACTTC. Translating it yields CASSYERTGGIYEQYF.

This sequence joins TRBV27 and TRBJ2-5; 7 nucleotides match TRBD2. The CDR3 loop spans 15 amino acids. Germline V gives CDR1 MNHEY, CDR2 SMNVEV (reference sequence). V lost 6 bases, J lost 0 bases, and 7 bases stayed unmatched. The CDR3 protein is CASSLVREYQETQYF. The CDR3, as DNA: TGTGCCAGCAGCCTAGTGCGGGAGTACCAAGAGACCCAGTACTTC.